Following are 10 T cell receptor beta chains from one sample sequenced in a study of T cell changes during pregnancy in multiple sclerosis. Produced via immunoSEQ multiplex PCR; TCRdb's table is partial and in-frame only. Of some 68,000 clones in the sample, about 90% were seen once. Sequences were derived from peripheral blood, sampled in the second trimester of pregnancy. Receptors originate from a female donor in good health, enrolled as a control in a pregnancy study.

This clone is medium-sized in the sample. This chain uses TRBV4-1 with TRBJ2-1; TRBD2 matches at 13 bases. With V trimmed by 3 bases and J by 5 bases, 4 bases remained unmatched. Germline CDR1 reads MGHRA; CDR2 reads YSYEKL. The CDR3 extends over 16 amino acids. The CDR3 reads CASSQSGLAGDNEQFF. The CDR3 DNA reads TGCGCCAGCAGCCAGTCCGGACTAGCGGGAGACAATGAGCAGTTCTTC.

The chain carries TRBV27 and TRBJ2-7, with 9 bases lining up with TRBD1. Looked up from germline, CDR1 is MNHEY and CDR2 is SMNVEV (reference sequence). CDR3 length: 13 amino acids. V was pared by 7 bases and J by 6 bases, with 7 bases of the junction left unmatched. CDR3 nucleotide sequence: TGTGCCAGCAACGGACAGGGGAGGGGCGAGCAGTACTTC. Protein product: CASNGQGRGEQYF.

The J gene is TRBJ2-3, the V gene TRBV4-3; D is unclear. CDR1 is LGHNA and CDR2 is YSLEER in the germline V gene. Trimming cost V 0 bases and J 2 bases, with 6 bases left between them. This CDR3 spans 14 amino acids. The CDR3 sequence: CASSQDFFTDTQYF. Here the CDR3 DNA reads TGCGCCAGCAGCCAAGACTTTTTCACAGATACGCAGTATTTT.

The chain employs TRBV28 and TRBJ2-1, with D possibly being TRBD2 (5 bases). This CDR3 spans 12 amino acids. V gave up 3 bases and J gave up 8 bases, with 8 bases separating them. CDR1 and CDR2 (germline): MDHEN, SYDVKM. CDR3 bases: TGTGCCAGCAGTTTGAGGGCGGATGAGCAGTTCTTC. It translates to CASSLRADEQFF.

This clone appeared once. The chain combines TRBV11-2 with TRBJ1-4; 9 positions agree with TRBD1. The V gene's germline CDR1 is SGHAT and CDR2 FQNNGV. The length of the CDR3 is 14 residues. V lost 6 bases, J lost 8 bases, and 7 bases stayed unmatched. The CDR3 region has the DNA TGTGCCAGCAGGATCGGGACAGGGCGGGAAAAACTGTTTTTT. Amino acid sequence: CASRIGTGREKLFF.

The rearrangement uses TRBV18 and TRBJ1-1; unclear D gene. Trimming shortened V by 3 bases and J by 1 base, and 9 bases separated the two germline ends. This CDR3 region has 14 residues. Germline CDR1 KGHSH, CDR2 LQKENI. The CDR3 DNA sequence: TGTGCCAGCTCACCTGGCAGATCGAACACTGAAGCTTTCTTT. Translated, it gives CASSPGRSNTEAFF.

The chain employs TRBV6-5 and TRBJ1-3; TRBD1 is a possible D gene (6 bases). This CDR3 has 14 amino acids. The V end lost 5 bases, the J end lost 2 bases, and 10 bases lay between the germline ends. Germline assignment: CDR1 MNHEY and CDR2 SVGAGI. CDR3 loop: CASSPQGTGNTIYF. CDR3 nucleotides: TGTGCCAGCAGTCCACAGGGAACTGGAAACACCATATATTTT.

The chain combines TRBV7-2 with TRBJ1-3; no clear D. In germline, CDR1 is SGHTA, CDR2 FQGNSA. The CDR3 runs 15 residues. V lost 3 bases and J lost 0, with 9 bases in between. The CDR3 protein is CASSFEVSSGNTIYF. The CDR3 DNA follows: TGTGCCAGCAGCTTTGAGGTCAGCTCTGGAAACACCATATATTTT.

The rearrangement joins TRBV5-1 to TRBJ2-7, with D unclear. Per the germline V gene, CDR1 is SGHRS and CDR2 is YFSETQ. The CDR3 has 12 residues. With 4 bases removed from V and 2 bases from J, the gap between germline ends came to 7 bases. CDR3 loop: CASSAQTYEQYF. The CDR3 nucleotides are TGCGCCAGCAGCGCACAAACCTACGAGCAGTACTTC.

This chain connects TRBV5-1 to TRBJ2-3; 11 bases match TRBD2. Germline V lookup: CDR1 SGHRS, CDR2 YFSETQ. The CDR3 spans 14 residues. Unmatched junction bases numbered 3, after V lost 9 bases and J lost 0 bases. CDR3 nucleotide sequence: TGCGCCACAACTAGCGGGGGTAGCACAGATACGCAGTATTTT. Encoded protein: CATTSGGSTDTQYF.